A single sample is the source of the 20 T cell receptor beta chains below, sequenced in a study of blood T cell repertoires in COVID-19. Method: immunoSEQ multiplex PCR; TCRdb's copy keeps in-frame clones and lacks some. The repertoire holds 200,000 to 250,000 clones, with approximately 80% as singletons. The sample comprised peripheral blood. The receptors shown here come from a woman of 80 years or more with COVID-19, enrolled during active disease.

As concerns this clone: This sample includes further DNA sequences coding for the same CDR3. The V gene is TRBV19, the J gene TRBJ1-4, with D possibly TRBD1 on 6 matching bases. Germline-derived CDR1 and CDR2 are LNHDA and SQIVND (reference sequence). V lost 5 bases and J 4 bases, leaving 11 bases between the germline ends. This CDR3 has 14 amino acids. CDR3: CASSRGQSNEKLFF. CDR3 sequence (DNA): TGTGCCAGTAGTCGCGGACAGAGTAATGAAAAACTGTTTTTT.

V is TRBV19 and J is TRBJ1-5; the D gene is possibly TRBD1 (5 bases). Per germline, CDR1 LNHDA and CDR2 SQIVND (reference sequence). The CDR3 loop spans 14 amino acids. V gave up 7 bases and J gave up 4 bases, with 14 bases separating them. The CDR3, as DNA: TGTGCCAGTAACGGGCAGGGTGGAAATCAGCCCCAGCATTTT. This codes for CASNGQGGNQPQHF.

The chain uses TRBV6-5 and TRBJ2-4, with a weak D call TRBD1 (5 bases). This CDR3 comprises 14 residues. Germline V gene lookup returns CDR1 MNHEY and CDR2 SVGAGI. The V and J ends lost 8 bases and 9 bases respectively, with 20 bases between them. Here the CDR3 reads CASGQGFRVLIQYF. For the CDR3, the DNA is TGTGCCAGCGGTCAGGGATTCCGCGTTCTCATTCAGTACTTC.

The J gene is TRBJ2-1, the V gene TRBV12-3 or TRBV12-4; D uncertain. The CDR3 is made up of 12 amino acids. V was cut by 6 bases and J by 3 bases, with 6 bases left in between. CDR3 DNA sequence: TGTGCCAGCAGAACAGACTACAATGAGCAGTTCTTC. It specifies CASRTDYNEQFF.

A word on this clone: Germline and junction disagree at one end, which may indicate a read error. Within the sample, other DNA sequences also encode this same CDR3. The chain recombines TRBV7-8 with TRBJ2-7, with D unresolved. CDR3 size: 11 residues. Germline assignment: CDR1 SGHVS and CDR2 FQNEAQ. DNA for the CDR3: TGCGCCAGCAGCCCCCTTCTCGAGCAGTACTTC. Amino acids: CASSPLLEQYF.

The J gene is TRBJ1-2, the V gene TRBV7-8; the match to TRBD1 covers 9 bases. Germline V gene data show CDR1 as SGHVS and CDR2 as FQNEAQ. Trimming at V came to 6 bases and at J to 5 bases, leaving 13 bases not matched to a gene. The CDR3 totals 16 residues. The CDR3 reads CASRQGAGVSVYGYTF. Written as DNA, the CDR3 is TGTGCCAGCAGACAGGGGGCAGGGGTGTCGGTTTATGGCTACACCTTC.

This chain connects TRBV27 to TRBJ2-1; the match to TRBD1 covers 10 bases. This CDR3 comprises 14 residues. After removal of 8 bases from V and 10 bases from J, the junction contained 11 bases not matched to a gene. Germline values: CDR1 MNHEY, CDR2 SMNVEV (reference sequence). The CDR3 spells CASSQDRGYEEQFF. CDR3 bases: TGTGCCAGCTCCCAGGACAGGGGGTATGAAGAGCAGTTCTTC.

The gene calls are TRBV5-1 and TRBJ2-7, with unresolved D. Germline V gives CDR1 SGHRS, CDR2 YFSETQ. Trimming took 1 base from V and 3 from J, leaving 5 bases between them. The CDR3 is 12 amino acids. This CDR3 reads CASSLPGYEQYF. The CDR3 DNA is TGCGCCAGCAGCTTGCCAGGCTACGAGCAGTACTTC.

The chain joins TRBV7-9 to TRBJ1-1; 11 bases are shared with TRBD1. J lost 3 bases, V lost 3 bases, and 0 bases had no gene match. The CDR3 loop spans 14 amino acids. From germline, CDR1 is SEHNR and CDR2 FQNEAQ (reference sequence). DNA for the CDR3: TGTGCCAGCAGCTTGGGACAGGGGGACACTGAAGCTTTCTTT. Its translation: CASSLGQGDTEAFF.

The chain combines TRBV28 with TRBJ1-1; D possibly corresponds to TRBD1 (5 bases). The CDR3 has 14 residues. V lost 10 bases to trimming and J lost 0 bases, with 15 bases between them. The germline CDR1 and CDR2 sequences are MDHEN and SYDVKM. CDR3 sequence reads: CATTLGQLNTEAFF. The CDR3 nucleotides read TGTGCCACCACTCTGGGGCAGCTGAACACTGAAGCTTTCTTT.

The genes are TRBV5-1 and TRBJ2-1; 7 bases agree with TRBD2. The CDR3 is 14 amino acids. V lost 7 bases and J lost 3; bases outside the gene matches: 7. Germline CDR1 reads SGHRS; CDR2 reads YFSETQ. CDR3 loop: CASRAGEDYNEQFF. The CDR3 region has the DNA TGCGCCAGCCGTGCGGGAGAAGACTACAATGAGCAGTTCTTC.

The V call is TRBV9, the J call TRBJ1-1; tentatively, D is TRBD1 (5 bases). CDR1 is SGDLS, CDR2 YYNGEE, per germline. The CDR3 consists of 14 residues. Deletions cut 0 bases from V and 4 bases from J, with 10 bases between. CDR3 sequence (DNA): TGTGCCAGCAGCGTAGATTGGGGCGGCACTGAAGCTTTCTTT. Protein product: CASSVDWGGTEAFF.

The V gene is TRBV14, the J gene TRBJ1-2; maybe TRBD1 (5 bases). There are 14 residues in the CDR3. Germline V lookup: CDR1 SGHDN, CDR2 FVKESK. With 0 bases removed from V and 8 bases from J, the gap between germline ends came to 13 bases. Here the CDR3 reads CASSQDPAGIGYTF. The CDR3 nucleotides are TGTGCCAGCAGCCAAGATCCCGCAGGGATCGGCTACACCTTC.

The V and J genes are TRBV6-6 and TRBJ2-7; 7 bases align to TRBD2. The junction had 7 bases not matched to a gene; V was cut back by 6 bases and J by 5 bases. Germline-derived CDR1 and CDR2 are MNHNY and SVGAGI (reference sequence). CDR3 length equals 13 residues. CDR3 nucleotides: TGTGCCAGCAGATTAACTAGCGACCACGAGCAGTACTTC. Translated, it gives CASRLTSDHEQYF.

V gene TRBV4-1 combines with J gene TRBJ1-1; TRBD1 might be the D (5 bases). Looked up from germline, CDR1 is MGHRA and CDR2 is YSYEKL. The CDR3 is 15 residues long. The V end was cut by 0 bases, the J end by 3 bases, with 11 bases between. CDR3 in DNA: TGCGCCAGCAGCCAAGAGGGGCGCGGATACACTGAAGCTTTCTTT. This encodes CASSQEGRGYTEAFF.

The chain uses TRBV6-6 and TRBJ1-1; weak D call: TRBD1 (6 bases). This CDR3 comprises 12 residues. Germline V CDR1 and CDR2: MNHNY, SVGAGI (reference sequence). The V and J ends lost 9 bases and 5 bases respectively, with 13 bases between them. CDR3 in amino acids: CASDRSRTEAFF. DNA of the CDR3: TGTGCCAGTGACAGGTCACGGACTGAAGCTTTCTTT.

The DNA of the CDR3 is TGTGCCAGCAGTCCAGGGTACACTGAAGCTTTCTTT. Protein sequence: CASSPGYTEAFF. The V gene is TRBV28, the J gene TRBJ1-1; D is perhaps TRBD1 (5 bases). The CDR3 has 12 amino acids. V was shortened by 5 bases and J by 3 bases, with 7 bases between the two germline ends. Germline V gene lookup returns CDR1 MDHEN and CDR2 SYDVKM.

This chain joins TRBV4-2 and TRBJ2-1, with D perhaps TRBD2 (6 bases). The CDR3 covers 14 residues. Per germline, CDR1 LGHNA and CDR2 YNFKEQ. Trimming cost V 2 bases and J 9 bases, with 14 bases left between them. CDR3 loop: CASSQRGSGVEQFF. The CDR3 region has the DNA TGTGCCAGCAGCCAACGGGGTTCGGGGGTTGAGCAGTTCTTC.

V is TRBV5-1 and J is TRBJ2-4; D possibly corresponds to TRBD2 (7 bases). V dropped 4 bases and J dropped 7 bases, with 21 bases sitting between them. The CDR3 consists of 16 residues. In germline, CDR1 is SGHRS, CDR2 YFSETQ. The CDR3 nucleotides read TGCGCCAGCAGCGCGAGCGGGATGGCCCAGGGGAACATTCAGTACTTC. Translation: CASSASGMAQGNIQYF.

This clone has only a few counts. The chain is built from TRBV4-1 and TRBJ1-2; D not resolved. The CDR3 totals 15 residues. Germline V gene data show CDR1 as MGHRA and CDR2 as YSYEKL. Trimming took off 3 bases at V and 2 bases at J, with 13 bases between the two ends. For the CDR3, the DNA is TGCGCCAGCAGCCAGCCGGGAACATTAAACTATGGCTACACCTTC. Translation: CASSQPGTLNYGYTF.